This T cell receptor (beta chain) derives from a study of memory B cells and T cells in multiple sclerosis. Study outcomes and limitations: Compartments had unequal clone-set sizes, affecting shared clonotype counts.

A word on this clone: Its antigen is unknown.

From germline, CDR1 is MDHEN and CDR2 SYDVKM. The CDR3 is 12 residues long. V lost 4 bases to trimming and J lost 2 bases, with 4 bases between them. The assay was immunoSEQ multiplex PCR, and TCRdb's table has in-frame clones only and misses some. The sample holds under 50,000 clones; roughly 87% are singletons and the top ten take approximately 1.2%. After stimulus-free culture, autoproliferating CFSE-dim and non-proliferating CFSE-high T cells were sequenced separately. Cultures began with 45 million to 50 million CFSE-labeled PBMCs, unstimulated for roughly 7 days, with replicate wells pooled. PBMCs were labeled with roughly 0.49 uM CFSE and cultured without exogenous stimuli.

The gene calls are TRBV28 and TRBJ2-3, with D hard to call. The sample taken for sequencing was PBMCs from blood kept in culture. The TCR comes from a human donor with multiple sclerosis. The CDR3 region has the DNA TGTGCCAGCAGTTCTCCCACAGATACGCAGTATTTT. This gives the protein CASSSPTDTQYF.